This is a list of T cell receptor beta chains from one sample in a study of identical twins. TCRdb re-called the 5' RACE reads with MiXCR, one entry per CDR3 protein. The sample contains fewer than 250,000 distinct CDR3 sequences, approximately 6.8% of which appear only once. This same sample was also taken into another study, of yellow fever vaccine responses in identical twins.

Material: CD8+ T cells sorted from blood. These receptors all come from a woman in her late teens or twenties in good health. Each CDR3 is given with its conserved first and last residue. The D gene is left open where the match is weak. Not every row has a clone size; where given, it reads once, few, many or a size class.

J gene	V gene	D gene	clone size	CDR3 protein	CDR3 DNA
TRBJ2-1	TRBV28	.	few	CASSLDSTGSSYNEQFF	TGTGCCAGCAGTTTGGATTCGACAGGAAGCTCCTACAATGAGCAGTTCTTC
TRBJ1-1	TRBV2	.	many	CASIRRNTEAFF	TGTGCCAGCATAAGGAGGAACACTGAAGCTTTCTTT
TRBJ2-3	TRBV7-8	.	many	CASSSFSAHRPTDTQYF	TGTGCCAGCAGCTCCTTCTCTGCGCACCGGCCCACAGATACGCAGTATTTT
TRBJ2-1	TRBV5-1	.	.	CASSFPNGSSYNEQFF	TGCGCCAGCAGCTTTCCCAACGGGAGCTCCTACAATGAGCAGTTCTTC
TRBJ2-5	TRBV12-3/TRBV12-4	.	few	CASSFGGAVEETQYF	TGTGCCAGCAGTTTCGGGGGCGCGGTGGAAGAGACCCAGTACTTC
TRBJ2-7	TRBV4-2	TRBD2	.	CASSQDLSGRAHEQYF	TGTGCCAGCAGCCAAGACCTCAGCGGGAGGGCCCACGAGCAGTACTTC
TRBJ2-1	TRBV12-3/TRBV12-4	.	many	CASSLTGGPEQFF	TGTGCCAGCAGTTTAACTGGGGGGCCGGAGCAGTTCTTC
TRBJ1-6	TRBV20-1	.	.	CSARDREITKNSPLHF	TGCAGTGCTAGAGACAGAGAAATAACCAAAAATTCACCCCTCCACTTT
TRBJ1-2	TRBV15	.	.	CATSGAEQVINYGYTF	TGTGCCACCAGCGGGGCCGAACAGGTTATTAACTATGGCTACACCTTC
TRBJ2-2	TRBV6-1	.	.	CASRVDMGDTGELFF	TGTGCCAGCAGAGTTGACATGGGAGACACCGGGGAGCTGTTTTTT
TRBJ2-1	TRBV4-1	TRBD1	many	CASTFGTGSYNEQFF	TGCGCCAGCACCTTTGGGACAGGGTCCTACAATGAGCAGTTCTTC
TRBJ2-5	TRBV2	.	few	CASRPDPLPTQETQYF	TGTGCCAGCAGACCTGACCCTCTGCCAACCCAAGAGACCCAGTACTTC
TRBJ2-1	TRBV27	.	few	CASSLYVGASYNEQFF	TGTGCCAGCAGTTTATATGTGGGGGCCTCCTACAATGAGCAGTTCTTC
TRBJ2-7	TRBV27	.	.	CASSLWSRADEQYF	TGTGCCAGCAGTTTATGGTCCAGGGCGGACGAGCAGTACTTC
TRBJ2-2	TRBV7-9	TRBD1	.	CASSSQGDGTGELFF	TGTGCCAGCAGCAGCCAGGGGGACGGCACCGGGGAGCTGTTTTTT
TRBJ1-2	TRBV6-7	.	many	CASSPGTINYGYTF	TGTGCCAGCAGTCCTGGGACAATTAACTATGGCTACACCTTC
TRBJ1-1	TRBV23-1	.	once	CASSQSKTRDTEAFF	TGCGCCAGCAGTCAATCGAAGACAAGGGATACTGAAGCTTTCTTT
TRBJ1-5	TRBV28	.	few	CAVNPGPNNQPQHF	TGTGCGGTTAACCCGGGACCGAACAATCAGCCCCAGCATTTT
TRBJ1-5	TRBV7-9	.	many	CASSLAPGRAQHF	TGTGCCAGCAGCTTAGCTCCGGGTCGGGCCCAGCATTTT
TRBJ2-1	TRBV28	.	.	CASSPGGTYNEQFF	TGTGCCAGCAGCCCGGGCGGGACTTACAATGAGCAGTTCTTC
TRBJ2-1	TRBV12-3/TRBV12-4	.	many	CASSFRGGLPNEQFF	TGTGCCAGCAGTTTTCGTGGGGGGCTGCCCAATGAGCAGTTCTTC
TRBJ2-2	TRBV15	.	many	CATSRDRGLAGELFF	TGTGCCACCAGCAGAGATCGAGGGTTGGCCGGGGAGCTGTTTTTT
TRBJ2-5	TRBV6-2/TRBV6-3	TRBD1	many	CASTLQGQETQYF	TGTGCCAGCACCTTACAGGGGCAAGAGACCCAGTACTTC
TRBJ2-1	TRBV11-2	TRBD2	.	CASSAIAGAYNEQFF	TGTGCCAGCAGCGCGATAGCGGGAGCCTACAATGAGCAGTTCTTC
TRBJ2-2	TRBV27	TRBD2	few	CASTWTSGATGELFF	TGTGCCAGCACCTGGACTAGCGGGGCCACCGGGGAGCTGTTTTTT
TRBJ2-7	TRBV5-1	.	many	CASSSSSYEQYF	TGTGCCAGCAGCTCCTCCAGCTACGAGCAGTACTTC
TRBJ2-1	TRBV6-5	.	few	CASSYSGGTYNEQFF	TGTGCCAGCAGTTACTCGGGGGGCACATACAATGAGCAGTTCTTC
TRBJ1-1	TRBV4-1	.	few	CASSDFENTEAFF	TGCGCCAGCAGTGATTTTGAGAACACTGAAGCTTTCTTT
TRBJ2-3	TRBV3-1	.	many	CASSQGQTFAIGALTDTQYF	TGTGCCAGCAGCCAAGGACAGACGTTTGCGATCGGGGCACTAACAGATACGCAGTATTTT
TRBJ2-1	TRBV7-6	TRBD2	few	CASSLLAANYNEQFF	TGTGCCAGCAGCCTTCTAGCGGCAAACTACAATGAGCAGTTCTTC
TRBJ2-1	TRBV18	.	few	CASSPRDGTPSSYNEQFF	TGTGCCAGCTCACCACGGGACGGGACACCCAGCTCCTACAATGAGCAGTTCTTC
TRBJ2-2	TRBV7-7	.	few	CASSSRIPPGELFF	TGTGCCAGCAGCTCCCGGATCCCTCCCGGGGAGCTGTTTTTT
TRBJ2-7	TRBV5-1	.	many	CASSLWRDTNSYEQYF	TGCGCCAGCAGCTTGTGGCGGGACACCAACTCCTACGAGCAGTACTTC
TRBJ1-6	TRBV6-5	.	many	CASSFGGAGSPLHF	TGTGCCAGCAGTTTTGGAGGGGCCGGTTCACCCCTCCACTTT
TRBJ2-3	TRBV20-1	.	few	CSASGGASGTDTQYF	TGCAGTGCTAGCGGAGGGGCTAGTGGCACAGATACGCAGTATTTT
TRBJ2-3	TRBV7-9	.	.	CASSLGRSWADTQYF	TGTGCCAGCAGCTTAGGGCGGAGCTGGGCAGATACGCAGTATTTT
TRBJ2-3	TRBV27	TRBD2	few	CASQLAGGRADTQYF	TGTGCCAGCCAACTAGCGGGAGGTCGCGCAGATACGCAGTATTTT
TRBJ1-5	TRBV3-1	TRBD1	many	CASSPRTGGFRSNQPQHF	TGTGCCAGCAGCCCCCGGACAGGGGGGTTCCGGAGCAATCAGCCCCAGCATTTT
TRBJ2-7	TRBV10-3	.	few	CATGVDGGAAYEQYF	TGTGCCACAGGGGTAGACGGAGGGGCGGCATACGAGCAGTACTTC
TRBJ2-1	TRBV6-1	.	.	CASSLGAISNEQFF	TGTGCCAGCAGCCTGGGAGCCATTTCGAATGAGCAGTTCTTC
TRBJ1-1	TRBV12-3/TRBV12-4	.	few	CASSFEGDTEAFF	TGTGCCAGCAGTTTTGAAGGGGACACTGAAGCTTTCTTT
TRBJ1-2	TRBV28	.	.	CASSLGEDGYTF	TGTGCCAGCAGTCTAGGGGAGGATGGCTACACCTTC
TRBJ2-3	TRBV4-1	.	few	CASSQGSTQGGRTDTQYF	TGCGCCAGCAGCCAAGGATCGACTCAGGGGGGCCGCACAGATACGCAGTATTTT
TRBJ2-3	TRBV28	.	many	CASSLGGGADTQYF	TGTGCCAGCAGTTTAGGCGGGGGCGCAGATACGCAGTATTTT
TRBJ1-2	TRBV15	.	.	CATSSHLEAADGYTF	TGTGCCACCAGCAGCCATTTGGAGGCAGCGGACGGCTACACCTTC
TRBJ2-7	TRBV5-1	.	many	CASSFTDTSYEQYF	TGCGCCAGCAGCTTTACGGACACTTCCTACGAGCAGTACTTC
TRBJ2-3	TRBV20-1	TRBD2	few	CSATGTSGRSTDTQYF	TGCAGTGCCACCGGGACTAGCGGGAGGAGCACAGATACGCAGTATTTT
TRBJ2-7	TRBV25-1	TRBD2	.	CASSEGLAGLYEQYF	TGTGCCAGCAGCGAAGGACTAGCGGGGCTCTACGAGCAGTACTTC
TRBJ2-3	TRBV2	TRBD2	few	CASSDRGGNTQYF	TGTGCCAGCAGTGACCGGGGGGGGAATACGCAGTATTTT
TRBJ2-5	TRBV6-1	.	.	CASSPSIGTLLETQYF	TGTGCCAGCAGTCCGTCTATTGGGACACTACTAGAGACCCAGTACTTC
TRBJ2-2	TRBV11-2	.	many	CASSSPQSRIHTGELFF	TGTGCCAGCAGCTCCCCCCAAAGCCGGATACACACCGGGGAGCTGTTTTTT
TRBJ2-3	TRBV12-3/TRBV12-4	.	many	CASKDLTVDTQYF	TGTGCCAGCAAAGACCTCACGGTAGATACGCAGTATTTT
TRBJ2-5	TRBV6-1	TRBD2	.	CASAELAGVGQETQYF	TGTGCCAGCGCCGAACTAGCGGGAGTAGGACAAGAGACCCAGTACTTC